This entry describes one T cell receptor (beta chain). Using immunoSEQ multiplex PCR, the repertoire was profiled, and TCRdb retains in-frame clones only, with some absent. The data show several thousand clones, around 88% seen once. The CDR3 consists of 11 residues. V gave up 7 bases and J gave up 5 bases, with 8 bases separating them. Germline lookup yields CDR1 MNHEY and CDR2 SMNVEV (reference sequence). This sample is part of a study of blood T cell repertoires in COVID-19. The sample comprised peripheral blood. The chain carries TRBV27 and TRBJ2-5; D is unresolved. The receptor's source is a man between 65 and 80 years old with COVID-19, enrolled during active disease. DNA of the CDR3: TGTGCCAGCATCTTTGCGGAGACCCAGTACTTC. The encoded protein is CASIFAETQYF.